A single sample is the source of the 6 T cell receptor beta chains below, sequenced in a study of blood T cell repertoires in COVID-19. Sequencing was performed with immunoSEQ multiplex PCR; in TCRdb, only in-frame clones are kept and a portion is missing. The data contain 300,000 or so clones, about 87% of them seen just once; the ten biggest clones take up approximately 3.3%. Material: peripheral blood. The receptors stem from a woman in her 40s with acute or convalescent COVID-19.

J is TRBJ1-4 and V is TRBV29-1; TRBD1 agrees at 9 bases. Per germline, CDR1 SQVTM and CDR2 ANQGSEA. The J segment lost 7 bases and the V segment lost 4 bases, leaving 7 bases of the junction unmatched. The CDR3 is 14 residues long. CDR3 DNA sequence: TGCAGCGTTGTCCCGGGACAGGGTACTGAAAAACTGTTTTTT. Translating it yields CSVVPGQGTEKLFF. The full variable domain, with the rest looked up from reference TRBV29-1 and TRBJ1-4, is SAVISQKPSRDICQRGTSLTIQCQVDSQVTMMFWYRQQPGQSLTLIATANQGSEATYESGFVIDKFPISRPNLTFSTLTVSNMSPEDSSIYLCSVVPGQGTEKLFFGSGTQLSVL.

The CDR3 nucleotides are TGTGCCAGCAGCGGGGGGGTTAGTCCCGCGGGGGAGACCCAGTACTTC. Translating gives CASSGGVSPAGETQYF. This chain connects TRBV5-8 to TRBJ2-5; 7 positions match TRBD2. The V gene's germline CDR1 is SGHTS and CDR2 YDEGEE. This CDR3 has 16 residues. V lost 4 bases to trimming and J lost 5 bases; unmatched junction nucleotides: 14.

The chain links TRBV2 to TRBJ1-2, with a tentative D call TRBD1 (6 bases). The CDR3 totals 14 residues. Trimming took off 5 bases at V and 2 bases at J, with 12 bases between the two ends. The germline V gene has CDR1 SNHLY and CDR2 FYNNEI. The chain's CDR3 is CASSKTGSNYGYTF. The CDR3 DNA reads TGTGCCAGCAGTAAGACAGGTTCCAACTATGGCTACACCTTC.

The chain carries TRBV13 and TRBJ1-5, with no clear D. V was shortened by 6 bases and J by 3 bases, with 9 bases between the two germline ends. This CDR3 contains 13 residues. CDR1 PRHDT and CDR2 FYEKMQ come from the germline V gene (reference sequence). DNA for the CDR3: TGTGCCAGCAGTTTCCGAGACAATCAGCCCCAGCATTTT. This sequence encodes CASSFRDNQPQHF.

V is TRBV6-5 and J is TRBJ1-1; D unclear. The germline CDR1 and CDR2 sequences are MNHEY and SVGAGI. The CDR3 extends over 14 amino acids. The CDR3 region is CYSSPRWVDTEAFF. The DNA of the CDR3 is TGTTATTCGAGTCCTAGGTGGGTGGACACTGAAGCTTTCTTT.

The V call is TRBV19, the J call TRBJ1-6; TRBD1 agrees at 9 bases. The V segment lost 7 bases and the J segment 10 bases; nucleotides outside the gene matches: 11. Germline CDR1 is LNHDA and CDR2 is SQIVND (reference sequence). The CDR3 extends over 15 amino acids. The CDR3 DNA reads as TGTGCCAGTACCAATGCTAACAGGGGGCTGTCACCCCTCCACTTT. Its protein product is CASTNANRGLSPLHF.